The 5 T cell receptor beta chains presented below share a single source sample, sequenced in a study of patients and donors after allogeneic stem cell transplantation. TCRdb independently ran MiXCR on the RT-PCR reads; one entry per CDR3 protein. The sample includes more than 850,000 distinct CDR3 sequences, around 17% of them seen just once. The specimen was blood, either unsorted or a sorted T cell fraction (not recorded which). Receptors were obtained from a human donor who was either an allogeneic HSCT recipient or a stem cell or donor lymphocyte infusion donor (not recorded which). It is not recorded whose cells these are; they may come from a transplant donor.

The chain couples TRBV20-1 to TRBJ2-3; D not resolved. V was trimmed by 1 base and J by 5 bases, leaving 13 bases between them. Germline CDR1 and CDR2: DFQATT and SNEGSKA (reference sequence). This CDR3 comprises 14 residues. The CDR3 spells CSARVLTSLDTQYF. In DNA form, the CDR3 reads TGCAGTGCTAGAGTCTTAACTTCTCTAGATACGCAGTATTTT.

In its sample, this clonotype was seen a few times. The V and J genes are TRBV20-1 and TRBJ1-5; 10 bases map to TRBD1. The CDR3 is made up of 17 amino acids. CDR1 is DFQATT, CDR2 SNEGSKA, per germline (reference sequence). The ends lost 0 bases at V and 5 bases at J; junction bases unmatched: 10. The CDR3 spells CSARDLRETGGHQPQHF. For the CDR3, the DNA is TGCAGTGCTAGAGATCTCCGTGAGACAGGGGGCCATCAGCCCCAGCATTTT.

CDR3 protein: CASSQEETPQYNEQFF. The CDR3 nucleotides read TGTGCCAGCAGCCAAGAAGAGACTCCCCAATACAATGAGCAGTTCTTC. This chain connects TRBV14 to TRBJ2-1; D is ambiguous. Germline values: CDR1 SGHDN, CDR2 FVKESK. V lost 0 bases to trimming and J lost 4 bases, with 13 bases between them. The CDR3 runs to 16 residues.

This clonotype was seen only a few times. The chain uses TRBV6-5 and TRBJ2-7; 9 nucleotides line up with TRBD2. Germline assignment: CDR1 MNHEY and CDR2 SVGAGI. This CDR3 contains 16 residues. With 0 bases clipped from V and 3 bases from J, the junction kept 6 bases outside the gene matches. This chain's CDR3 is CASSYSRAGGLYEQYF. CDR3 in DNA: TGTGCCAGCAGTTACTCGAGGGCGGGAGGGCTCTACGAGCAGTACTTC.

There are a few counts of this clonotype. The chain employs TRBV6-2 or TRBV6-3 and TRBJ1-5, with unresolved D. Between the trimmed V and J ends, which lost 5 bases and 7 bases, there was a span of 15 bases. The germline V gene encodes CDR1 MNHEY and CDR2 SVGEGT. This CDR3 contains 14 residues. CDR3 nucleotide sequence: TGTGCCAGCAGTAACGCGTGGGTCAACCAGCCCCAGCATTTT. It is translated as CASSNAWVNQPQHF.